A single sample gave rise to the 21 T cell receptor beta chains below, sequenced in a study of cytomegalovirus exposure and HLA in healthy donors listed by TCRdb under 2017. To prepare the library, the immunoSEQ multiplex PCR assay was applied. The multiplex PCR relied on a mix of 60 forward primers for TCR Vbeta segments and 13 reverse primers for TCR Jbeta segments. TCRdb holds this immuneACCESS table with in-frame rearrangements only. Some clones are missing; in checked studies, unresolved V genes explain under half, and the rest has no known cause. Across this sample there are about 150,000 clones, with nearly 80% seen only once. The top ten clonotypes cover roughly 13% of the sample. The sample consisted of PBMCs. These receptors originate from a man aged 25 to 40 in good health and CMV-seropositive.

Of note for this clone: An end of the junction differs from the germline gene, which may be a read error. The chain carries TRBV7-3 and TRBJ2-7; 7 nucleotides match TRBD1. The CDR3 consists of 13 residues. From germline, CDR1 is SGHTA and CDR2 FQGTGA. The CDR3 DNA follows: TGTGCCAGCAGCAGTAACAGGGGATACGAGCAGCACTTC. It encodes CASSSNRGYEQHF.

The V gene is TRBV7-2, the J gene TRBJ2-1; 10 bases are shared with TRBD2. The CDR3 has 16 amino acids. CDR1 SGHTA and CDR2 FQGNSA come from the germline V gene. Unmatched junction bases numbered 8, after V lost 6 bases and J lost 3 bases. CDR3 nucleotides: TGTGCCAGCAGATCCTCGGGGACTAGCGTCTACAATGAGCAGTTCTTC. Amino acids: CASRSSGTSVYNEQFF. Full variable domain (rest looked up from reference TRBV7-2 and TRBJ2-1): GAGVSQSPSNKVTEKGKDVELRCDPISGHTALYWYRQSLGQGLEFLIYFQGNSAPDKSGLPSDRFSAERTGGSVSTLTIQRTQQEDSAVYLCASRSSGTSVYNEQFFGPGTRLTVL.

This chain uses TRBV9 with TRBJ2-7; D perhaps matches TRBD1 (6 bases). Trimming stripped 4 bases from V and 2 bases from J, with 16 bases between. Germline lookup yields CDR1 SGDLS and CDR2 YYNGEE. This CDR3 is 15 amino acids long. CDR3 nucleotides: TGTGCCAGCAGCTCCCAGATCGGGACAACCTACGAGCAGTACTTC. This codes for CASSSQIGTTYEQYF.

The chain recombines TRBV9 with TRBJ2-7; D is possibly TRBD2 (5 bases). Trimming left V 4 bases short and J 0 bases short, with 17 bases between. This CDR3 has 16 residues. Germline values: CDR1 SGDLS, CDR2 YYNGEE. DNA for the CDR3: TGTGCCAGCAGCTTATCACCCACCGGGAACTCCTACGAGCAGTACTTC. Translated, it gives CASSLSPTGNSYEQYF. The full variable domain, in which reference TRBV9 and TRBJ2-7 provide the parts outside the CDR3, is DSGVTQTPKHLITATGQRVTLRCSPRSGDLSVYWYQQSLDQGLQFLIQYYNGEERAKGNILERFSAQQFPDLHSELNLSSLELGDSALYFCASSLSPTGNSYEQYFGPGTRLTVT.

This sequence joins TRBV28 and TRBJ2-5, with D possibly being TRBD1 (5 bases). Germline V gene data show CDR1 as MDHEN and CDR2 as SYDVKM. The V and J ends lost 1 base and 2 bases respectively, with 8 bases between them. CDR3 length: 14 residues. CDR3 protein: CASSLSRVQETQYF. CDR3 in DNA: TGTGCCAGCAGTTTATCCAGGGTACAAGAGACCCAGTACTTC.

V is TRBV5-1 and J is TRBJ2-7, with 7 positions matching TRBD1. The V gene's germline CDR1 is SGHRS and CDR2 YFSETQ. V trimming: 0 bases; J trimming: 1 base; junction bases outside the gene matches: 10. The CDR3 is made up of 17 amino acids. The DNA for the CDR3 is TGCGCCAGCAGCTTGGACAGGGGATTAAGTGAATCCTACGAGCAGTACTTC. Translated: CASSLDRGLSESYEQYF.

This clone showed up just a few times. The chain combines TRBV7-6 with TRBJ1-2; the match to TRBD1 covers 10 bases. Germline trimming cut 1 base from V and 8 bases from J; bases unmatched to any gene: 7. This CDR3 is 15 amino acids long. Germline lookup yields CDR1 SGHVS and CDR2 FNYEAQ. The CDR3 region has the DNA TGTGCCAGCAGCTTAGATCCGACAGGGGGCGACGGCTACACCTTC. Residues: CASSLDPTGGDGYTF.

This clone was counted once. The chain links TRBV6-1 to TRBJ1-4; 9 nucleotides agree with TRBD1. Germline V gene lookup returns CDR1 MNHNS and CDR2 SASEGT. The CDR3 runs 13 residues. Trimming cost V 0 bases and J 13 bases; bases outside gene matches: 3. CDR3 bases: TGTGCCAGCAGTGAAGCGACAGGGGGTCGACTGTTTTTT. Its protein product is CASSEATGGRLFF.

Only a few counts were recorded for this clone. This rearrangement joins TRBV2 to TRBJ1-4; D not certain. The CDR3 contains 13 residues. V lost 6 bases, J lost 6 bases, and 11 bases lay in between. CDR1 and CDR2 (germline): SNHLY, FYNNEI. The CDR3 region is CASSPEVDEKLFF. Written as DNA, the CDR3 is TGTGCCAGCAGCCCCGAGGTAGATGAAAAACTGTTTTTT.

This chain connects TRBV5-1 to TRBJ2-2, with 10 bases that match TRBD2. The germline CDR1 and CDR2 sequences are SGHRS and YFSETQ. The CDR3 sequence is 17 residues long. The V and J ends lost 3 bases and 7 bases, in that order; junction bases with no gene match: 12. The CDR3 sequence: CASSSLKASGSDGELFF. Written as DNA, the CDR3 is TGCGCCAGCAGCTCATTGAAGGCTAGCGGGAGTGACGGGGAGCTGTTTTTT.

The chain uses TRBV15 and TRBJ2-7; a weak D match, TRBD2 (6 bases). The CDR3 consists of 17 residues. Germline V gene sequence: CDR1 LNHNV, CDR2 YYDKDF (reference sequence). Trimming shortened V by 8 bases and J by 1 base, and 24 bases separated the two germline ends. CDR3 DNA: TGTGCCACCTCTTGCGGGGCCCACTGGCGGGAATCCTACGAGCAGTACTTC. Translated: CATSCGAHWRESYEQYF.

The genes are TRBV28 and TRBJ2-1; D gene ambiguous. V lost 0 bases and J 6 bases, leaving 12 bases between the germline ends. CDR1 is MDHEN, CDR2 SYDVKM, per germline. CDR3 length equals 15 residues. CDR3 sequence reads: CASSLWAGDSNEQFF. The CDR3 DNA sequence: TGTGCCAGCAGTTTATGGGCCGGTGACTCCAATGAGCAGTTCTTC.

This clone was seen only once. The V and J genes are TRBV5-1 and TRBJ1-1; D unresolved. Trimming removed 1 base at V and 1 base at J, with 11 bases between. Germline assignment: CDR1 SGHRS and CDR2 YFSETQ. This CDR3 has 15 amino acids. The CDR3 reads CASSLRAGRNTEAFF. CDR3 nucleotides: TGCGCCAGCAGCTTGCGTGCAGGCAGGAACACTGAAGCTTTCTTT.

The chain recombines TRBV6-5 with TRBJ1-2, with TRBD1 matching over 9 bases. V shed 7 bases and J 6 bases; nucleotides not matched to a gene: 9. This CDR3 has 14 amino acids. Germline loops: CDR1 MNHEY, CDR2 SVGAGI. The CDR3 DNA sequence: TGTGCCAGCACCCGGACAGGGGAAGAGGATGGCTACACCTTC. This encodes CASTRTGEEDGYTF.

This clone was picked up one time. The DNA of the CDR3 is TGTGCCAGCAGCCAAGACGCCGCGGTCGATGTTGAGCAGTTCTTC. Translating it yields CASSQDAAVDVEQFF. The chain is built from TRBV4-2 and TRBJ2-1; no clear D gene. The CDR3 consists of 15 residues. The V gene's germline CDR1 is LGHNA and CDR2 YNFKEQ. The ends were cut back, 0 bases at V and 9 bases at J, with 15 bases in the middle.

The genes are TRBV7-2 and TRBJ2-5; TRBD2 agrees at 13 bases. The J call is uncertain, as TRBJ2-7 better fits the DNA end. Germline V gene data show CDR1 as SGHTA and CDR2 as FQGNSA. The CDR3 has 15 residues. In DNA, the CDR3 is TGTGCCAGCAGCCCCACTAGCGGGAGGGAGTACGAGCAGTACTTC. It encodes CASSPTSGREYEQYF.

This rearrangement joins TRBV14 to TRBJ2-1; possibly TRBD2 for D (7 bases). The V gene lost 0 bases and the J gene lost 3 bases, with 12 bases spanning the gap. CDR3 length: 16 amino acids. The germline CDR1 and CDR2 sequences are SGHDN and FVKESK. In DNA, the CDR3 is TGTGCCAGCAGCCAAGATGCGGGGGCGTACTACAATGAGCAGTTCTTC. Its translation is CASSQDAGAYYNEQFF. Looking up the rest from reference TRBV14 and TRBJ2-1 gives the full variable domain: EAGVTQFPSHSVIEKGQTVTLRCDPISGHDNLYWYRRVMGKEIKFLLHFVKESKQDESGMPNNRFLAERTGGTYSTLKVQPAELEDSGVYFCASSQDAGAYYNEQFFGPGTRLTVL.

A few counts support this clone. V and J are TRBV6-6 and TRBJ2-5; perhaps TRBD2 as D (5 bases). The J call may not be correct, given that the DNA end is closer to TRBJ2-7. CDR1 is MNHNY, CDR2 SVGAGI, per germline (reference sequence). This CDR3 has 15 residues. The CDR3 here is CASSYSPGNFYEQYF. CDR3 nucleotides: TGTGCCAGCAGTTACAGTCCGGGGAATTTCTACGAGCAGTACTTC.

The chain uses TRBV10-3 and TRBJ1-6; 7 positions match TRBD1. With 10 bases clipped from V and 7 bases from J, the junction kept 13 bases outside the gene matches. Germline-derived CDR1 and CDR2 are ENHRY and SYGVKD. The length of the CDR3 is 15 residues. The CDR3 DNA reads as TGTGCCACCAATCCAACCGGGACAGAGAATTCACCCCTCCACTTT. Residues: CATNPTGTENSPLHF.

The chain has TRBV6-1 and TRBJ1-5; D is unresolved. This CDR3 is 14 amino acids long. The V gene lost 2 bases and the J gene lost 10 bases, with 15 bases spanning the gap. Germline loops: CDR1 MNHNS, CDR2 SASEGT. In DNA form, the CDR3 reads TGTGCCAGCAGTGAAACGCGACTCCCCCTTCCCCAGCATTTT. It yields the protein CASSETRLPLPQHF.

In DNA, the CDR3 is TGTGCCAGCAGTTTATGGGCTAGCGGGAGCGGTGGGGGGGATGAGCAGTTCTTC. Translation gives CASSLWASGSGGGDEQFF. This sequence joins TRBV28 and TRBJ2-1, with 10 positions matching TRBD2. This CDR3 is built from 18 residues. Germline values: CDR1 MDHEN, CDR2 SYDVKM. The V gene end was trimmed by 0 bases and the J gene end by 8 bases; junction bases not matched to a gene: 13.